The T cell receptor (beta chain) described here comes from a study of memory CD4+ T cells and cytomegalovirus serostatus. The sort gate was single viable CD3+CD4+CD8-CD45RO+ cells for memory CD4+ T cells. Germline values: CDR1 LNHDA, CDR2 SQIVND (reference sequence). The junction had 6 bases not matched to a gene; V was cut back by 3 bases and J by 0 bases. The CDR3 has 18 amino acids. Profiled with immunoSEQ multiplex PCR; TCRdb holds only in-frame clones, not every one. This table has about 61,000 clones, more than 75% appearing once. The material sequenced was memory CD4+ T cells from blood. This receptor was identified in an adult in good health and CMV-seronegative. The chain links TRBV19 to TRBJ2-6, with TRBD1 matching 9 bases. The CDR3 DNA sequence: TGTGCCAGTAGTATCCTCGGACAGGGGCCCTCTGGGGCCAACGTCCTGACTTTC. Protein product: CASSILGQGPSGANVLTF. The full variable domain, completed using reference TRBV19 and TRBJ2-6, is DGGITQSPKYLFRKEGQNVTLSCEQNLNHDAMYWYRQDPGQGLRLIYYSQIVNDFQKGDIAEGYSVSREKKESFPLTVTSAQKNPTAFYLCASSILGQGPSGANVLTFGAGSRLTVL.